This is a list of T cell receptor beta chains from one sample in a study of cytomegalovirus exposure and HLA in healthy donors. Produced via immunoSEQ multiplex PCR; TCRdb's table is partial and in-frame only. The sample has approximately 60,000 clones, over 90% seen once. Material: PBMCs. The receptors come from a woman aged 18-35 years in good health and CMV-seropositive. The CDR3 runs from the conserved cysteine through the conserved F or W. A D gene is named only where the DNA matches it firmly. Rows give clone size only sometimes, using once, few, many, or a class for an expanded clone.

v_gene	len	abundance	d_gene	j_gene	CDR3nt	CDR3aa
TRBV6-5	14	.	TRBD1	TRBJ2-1	TGTGCCAGCAGTTTAGGGGGGACAGGGGGCAAGCAGTTCTTC	CASSLGGTGGKQFF
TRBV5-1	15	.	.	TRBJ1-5	TGCGCCAGCAGCTCCGATCCACATAGCAATCAGCCCCAGCATTTT	CASSSDPHSNQPQHF
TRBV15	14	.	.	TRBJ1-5	TGTGCCACCAGCTCCCGGGGGACCAATCAGCCCCAGCATTTT	CATSSRGTNQPQHF
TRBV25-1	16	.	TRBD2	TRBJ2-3	TGTGCCAGCACCTCGTCTCCAGCGGGAGAAACAGATACGCAGTATTTT	CASTSSPAGETDTQYF
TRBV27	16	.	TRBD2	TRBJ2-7	TGTGCCAGCAGTTCTCATTCGACTAGCGGTTCCTACGAGCAGTACTTC	CASSSHSTSGSYEQYF
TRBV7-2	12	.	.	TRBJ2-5	TGTGCCAGCAGATACCCGGGGGAGACCCAGTACTTC	CASRYPGETQYF
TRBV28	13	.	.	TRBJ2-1	TGTGCCAGCATAGGACTCCGCGGTAATGAGCAGTTCTTC	CASIGLRGNEQFF
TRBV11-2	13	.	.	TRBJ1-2	TGTGCCAGCAGCCCGGGGAGGGCGGAAGGCTACACCTTC	CASSPGRAEGYTF
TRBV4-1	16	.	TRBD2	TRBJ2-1	TGCGCCAGCAGCCACCGTGGCGGGAGCTCCTACAATGAGCAGTTCTTC	CASSHRGGSSYNEQFF
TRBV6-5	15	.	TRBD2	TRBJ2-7	TGTGCCAGCAGTTACTGGGCGGGAGGCGCCTACGAGCAGTACTTC	CASSYWAGGAYEQYF
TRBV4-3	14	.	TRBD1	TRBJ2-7	TGCGCCAGCAGAAAAGACAGGGGCTCCTACGAGCAGTACTTC	CASRKDRGSYEQYF
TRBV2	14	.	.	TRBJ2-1	TGTGCCAGCAGCGACAGTTGGAACTACAATGAGCAGTTCTTC	CASSDSWNYNEQFF
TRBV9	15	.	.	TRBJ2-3	TGTGCCAGCACCCGGGGTTGGTCTAGCACAGATACGCAGTATTTT	CASTRGWSSTDTQYF
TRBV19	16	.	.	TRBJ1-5	TGTGCCAGTAAGGATCGTGGCGACACCTCCAATCAGCCCCAGCATTTT	CASKDRGDTSNQPQHF
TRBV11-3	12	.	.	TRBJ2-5	TGTGCCAGCAGCTCGGGGAAAGAGACCCAGTACTTC	CASSSGKETQYF
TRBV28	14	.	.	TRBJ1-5	TGTGCCAGCAGTCCAGGGGACGTACATCAGCCCCAGCATTTT	CASSPGDVHQPQHF
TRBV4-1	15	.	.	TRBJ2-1	TGCGCCAGCAGCCAAGATCCGAGCTCCTACAATGAGCAGTTCTTC	CASSQDPSSYNEQFF
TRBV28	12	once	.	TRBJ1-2	TGTGCCGGTTCTAGTGGGGCGAGGGGCTACACCTTC	CAGSSGARGYTF
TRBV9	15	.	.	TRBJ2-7	TGTGCCAGCAGCCCCCGCGGAGGGGGGGACTACGAGCAGTACTTC	CASSPRGGGDYEQYF
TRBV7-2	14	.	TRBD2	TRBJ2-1	TGTGCCAGCAGCATACTAGCGGGGTGGGATGAGCAGTTCTTC	CASSILAGWDEQFF
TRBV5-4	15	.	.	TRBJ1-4	TGTGCCAGCAGCTTCGGGATCCCAACTAATGAAAAACTGTTTTTT	CASSFGIPTNEKLFF
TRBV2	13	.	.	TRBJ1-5	TGTGCCAGCACGGGGTATGGCAATCAGCCCCAGCATTTT	CASTGYGNQPQHF
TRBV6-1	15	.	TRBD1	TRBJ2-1	TGTGCCAGCAGTGAATGGGACAGCTCCTACAATGAGCAGTTCTTC	CASSEWDSSYNEQFF
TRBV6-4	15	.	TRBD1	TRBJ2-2	TGTGCCAGCAGTGAAGGGACAGCGAACACCGGGGAGCTGTTTTTT	CASSEGTANTGELFF
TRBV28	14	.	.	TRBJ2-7	TGTGCCAGCAGTTACCCTGGCAGATCCTACGAGCAGTACTTC	CASSYPGRSYEQYF
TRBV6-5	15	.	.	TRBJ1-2	TGTGCCACCCTCTACCCCATCGGGAAAAACTATGGCTACACCTTC	CATLYPIGKNYGYTF
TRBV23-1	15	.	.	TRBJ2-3	TGCGCCAGCAGGCCACGCACAGTCTGGAAGGATACGCAGTATTTT	CASRPRTVWKDTQYF
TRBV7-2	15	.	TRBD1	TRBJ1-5	TGTGCCAGCAGCCAGGAGACAGGGGCCAATCAGCCCCAGCATTTT	CASSQETGANQPQHF
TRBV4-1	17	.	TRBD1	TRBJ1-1	TGCGCCAGCAGCCTGTCCGGGACAGGGTGGGGGAACACTGAAGCTTTCTTT	CASSLSGTGWGNTEAFF
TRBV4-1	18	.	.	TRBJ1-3	TGCGCCAGCAGCCTCGAAAGGGGCGCGTGGGACATAGGAAACACCATATATTTT	CASSLERGAWDIGNTIYF
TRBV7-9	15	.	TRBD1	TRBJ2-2	TGTGCCAGCAGTTCGGGACAGGGGAACACCGGGGAGCTGTTTTTT	CASSSGQGNTGELFF
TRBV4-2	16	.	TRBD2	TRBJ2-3	TGTGCCAGCAGCCAAGCGACTAGCGGGAGTACAGATACGCAGTATTTT	CASSQATSGSTDTQYF
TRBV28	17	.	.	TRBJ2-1	TGTGCCAGCGACGTCAGGGGGCTGGGGAGGGGGTACAATGAGCAGTTCTTC	CASDVRGLGRGYNEQFF
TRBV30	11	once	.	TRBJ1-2	TGTGCCTGGAGTGTACAGGGTGGCTACACCTTC	CAWSVQGGYTF
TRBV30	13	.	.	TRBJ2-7	TGTGCCTGGACGGGTAGGAACCGATACGAGCAGTACTTC	CAWTGRNRYEQYF
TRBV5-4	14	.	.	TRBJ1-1	TGTGCCAGCCCGGGGGACCCGATGAACACTGAAGCTTTCTTT	CASPGDPMNTEAFF
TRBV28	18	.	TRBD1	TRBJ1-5	TGTGCCAGCAGTTTCCCAGACAGGGGGGTGGGAAGCAATCAGCCCCAGCATTTT	CASSFPDRGVGSNQPQHF
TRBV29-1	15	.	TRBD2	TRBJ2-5	TGCAGCGTCCACGGGACTAGCGGGAACCAAGAGACCCAGTACTTC	CSVHGTSGNQETQYF
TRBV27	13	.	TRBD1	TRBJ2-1	TGTGCCAGCAGTTTGGGGACAGGGGTCGAGCAGTTCTTC	CASSLGTGVEQFF
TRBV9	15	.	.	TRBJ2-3	TGTGCCAGCAGCGTAGTGGCGGCGGGGACAGATACGCAGTATTTT	CASSVVAAGTDTQYF
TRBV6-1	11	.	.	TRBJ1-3	TGTGCCTTAAACTCTGGAAACACCATATATTTT	CALNSGNTIYF
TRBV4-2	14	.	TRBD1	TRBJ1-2	TGTGCCAGCAACTCCGGGACAGGGGGCGATGGCTACACCTTC	CASNSGTGGDGYTF
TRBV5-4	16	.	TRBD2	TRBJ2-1	TGTGCCAGCAGCCGTTTAGCGGGAGTGGCGTACAATGAGCAGTTCTTC	CASSRLAGVAYNEQFF
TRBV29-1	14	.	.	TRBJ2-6	TGCAGCGTTGATGGAGGGTCTGGGGCCAACGTCCTGACTTTC	CSVDGGSGANVLTF
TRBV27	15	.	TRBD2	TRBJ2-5	TGTGCCAGCAGCTTAGCGGGGCCCCCCCACGTGACCCAGTACTTC	CASSLAGPPHVTQYF
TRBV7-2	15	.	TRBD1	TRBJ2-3	TGTGCCAGCAGCTTCGACCGACAGGGGGGCGATACGCAGTATTTT	CASSFDRQGGDTQYF
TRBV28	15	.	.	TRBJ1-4	TGTGCCAGCAGCCCCCCTTGGGGAGGGAATGAAAAACTGTTTTTT	CASSPPWGGNEKLFF
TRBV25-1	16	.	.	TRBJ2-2	TGTGCCAGCAGTGACTCGAGACAGGCGAACACCGGGGAGCTGTTTTTT	CASSDSRQANTGELFF
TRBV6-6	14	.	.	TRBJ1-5	TGTGCCAGCAGTTTAAGGGGTGGCAATCAGCCCCAGCATTTT	CASSLRGGNQPQHF
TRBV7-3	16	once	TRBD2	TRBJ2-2	TGTGCCAGCAGCTTAACCGGACTAGATGTTGCCGGGGAGCTGTTTTTT	CASSLTGLDVAGELFF
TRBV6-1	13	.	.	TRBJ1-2	TGTGCCAGCAGTGAATCACAGGGCTATGGCTACACCTTC	CASSESQGYGYTF
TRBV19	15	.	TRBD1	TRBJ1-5	TGTGCCAGTAGTACACGCGGAGGGGGCGGACAGCCCCAGCATTTT	CASSTRGGGGQPQHF
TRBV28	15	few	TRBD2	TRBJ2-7	TGTGCCAGCAGTTTAACGACTAGCGGGAGGTACGAGCAGTACTTC	CASSLTTSGRYEQYF
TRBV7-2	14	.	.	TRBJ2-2	TGTGCCAGCAGCTTAATCGTGTCCTCCGGGGAGCTGTTTTTT	CASSLIVSSGELFF
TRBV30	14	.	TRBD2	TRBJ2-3	TGTGCCTGGAGTGTGGGGGGGAGCACAGATACGCAGTATTTT	CAWSVGGSTDTQYF
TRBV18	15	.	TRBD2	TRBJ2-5	TGTGCCAGCTCACCCGAGCGGGGGCTATTAGAGACCCAGTACTTC	CASSPERGLLETQYF
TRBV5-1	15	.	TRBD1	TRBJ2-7	TGCGCCAGCAGCCAGGGACAGGTTGGTGGCTACGAGCAGTACTTC	CASSQGQVGGYEQYF
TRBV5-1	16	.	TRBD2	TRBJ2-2	TGCGCCAGCAGCTTGACCGGGAGGACGAACACCGGGGAGCTGTTTTTT	CASSLTGRTNTGELFF
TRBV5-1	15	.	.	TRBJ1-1	TGCGCCAGCAGCTTGGGTGCAGGGCAGAACACTGAAGCTTTCTTT	CASSLGAGQNTEAFF